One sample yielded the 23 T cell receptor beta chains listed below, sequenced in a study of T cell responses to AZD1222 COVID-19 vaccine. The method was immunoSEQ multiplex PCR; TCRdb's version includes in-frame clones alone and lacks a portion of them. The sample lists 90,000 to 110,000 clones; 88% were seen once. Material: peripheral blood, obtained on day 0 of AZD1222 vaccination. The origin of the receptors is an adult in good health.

This CDR3 is CASSLDRGLWTDTQYF. In DNA form, the CDR3 reads TGTGCCAGCAGCTTAGATCGGGGGCTCTGGACAGATACGCAGTATTTT. The chain uses TRBV7-9 and TRBJ2-3; either TRBD1 or TRBD2 may fit D (6 bases each). Trimming stripped 1 base from V and 3 bases from J, with 14 bases between. Germline CDR1 is SEHNR and CDR2 is FQNEAQ (reference sequence). The CDR3 has 16 residues.

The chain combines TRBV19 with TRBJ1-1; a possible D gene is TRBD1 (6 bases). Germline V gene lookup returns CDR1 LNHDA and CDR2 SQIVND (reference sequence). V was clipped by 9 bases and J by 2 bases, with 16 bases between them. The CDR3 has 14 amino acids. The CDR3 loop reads CASAMGGANTEAFF. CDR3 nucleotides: TGTGCCAGCGCCATGGGGGGGGCCAACACTGAAGCTTTCTTT.

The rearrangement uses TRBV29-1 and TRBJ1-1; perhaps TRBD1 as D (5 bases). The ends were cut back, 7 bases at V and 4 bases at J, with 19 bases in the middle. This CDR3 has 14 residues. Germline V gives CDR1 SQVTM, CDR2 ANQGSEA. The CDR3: CSARTGGLATEAFF. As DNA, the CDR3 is TGCAGCGCTCGGACGGGGGGTTTGGCCACTGAAGCTTTCTTT.

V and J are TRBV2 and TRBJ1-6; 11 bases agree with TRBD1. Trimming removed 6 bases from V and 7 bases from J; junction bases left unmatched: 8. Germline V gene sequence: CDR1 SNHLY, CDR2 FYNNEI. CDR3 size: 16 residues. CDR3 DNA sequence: TGTGCCAGCAGAATTGGGACAGGGGGAGGGAATTCACCCCTCCACTTT. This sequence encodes CASRIGTGGGNSPLHF.

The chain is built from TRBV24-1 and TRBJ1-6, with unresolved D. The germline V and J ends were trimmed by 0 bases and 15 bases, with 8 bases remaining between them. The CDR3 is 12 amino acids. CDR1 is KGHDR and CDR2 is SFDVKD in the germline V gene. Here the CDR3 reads CATSDLNGLLHF. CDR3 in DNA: TGTGCCACCAGTGATTTGAACGGGCTCCTCCACTTT.

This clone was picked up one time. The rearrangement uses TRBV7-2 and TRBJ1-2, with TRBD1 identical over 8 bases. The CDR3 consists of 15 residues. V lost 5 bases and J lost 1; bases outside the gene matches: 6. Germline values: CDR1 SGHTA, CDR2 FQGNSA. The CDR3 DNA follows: TGTGCCAGCAGCCAATCAGGGGGCGGTAACTATGGCTACACCTTC. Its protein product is CASSQSGGGNYGYTF. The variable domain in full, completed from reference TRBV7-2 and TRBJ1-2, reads GAGVSQSPSNKVTEKGKDVELRCDPISGHTALYWYRQSLGQGLEFLIYFQGNSAPDKSGLPSDRFSAERTGGSVSTLTIQRTQQEDSAVYLCASSQSGGGNYGYTFGSGTRLTVV.

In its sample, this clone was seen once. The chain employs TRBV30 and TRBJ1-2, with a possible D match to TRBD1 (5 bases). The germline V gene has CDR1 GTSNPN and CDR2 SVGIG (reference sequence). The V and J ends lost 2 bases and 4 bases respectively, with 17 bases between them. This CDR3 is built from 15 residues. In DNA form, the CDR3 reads TGTGCCTGGAGTCCCCCGGGTTGGGGGTTCTATGGCTACACCTTC. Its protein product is CAWSPPGWGFYGYTF.

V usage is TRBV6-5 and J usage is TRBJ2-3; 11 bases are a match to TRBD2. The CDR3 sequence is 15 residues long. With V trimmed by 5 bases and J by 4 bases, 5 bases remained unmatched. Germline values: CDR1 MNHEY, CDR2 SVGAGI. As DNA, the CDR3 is TGTGCCAGCAGTCTCCTAGCGGGAGGTCCAGATACGCAGTATTTT. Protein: CASSLLAGGPDTQYF.

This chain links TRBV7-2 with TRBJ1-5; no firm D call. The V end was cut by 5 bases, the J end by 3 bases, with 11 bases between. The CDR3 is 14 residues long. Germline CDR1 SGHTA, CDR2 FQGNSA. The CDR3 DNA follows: TGTGCCAGCAGCCTGGGCGGGGACAATCAGCCCCAGCATTTT. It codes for CASSLGGDNQPQHF.

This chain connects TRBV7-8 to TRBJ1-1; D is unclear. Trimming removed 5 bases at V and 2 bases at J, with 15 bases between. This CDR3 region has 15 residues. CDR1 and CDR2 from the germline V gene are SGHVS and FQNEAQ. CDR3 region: CASSVRAVTNTEAFF. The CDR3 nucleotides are TGTGCCAGCAGCGTGAGGGCTGTAACTAACACTGAAGCTTTCTTT.

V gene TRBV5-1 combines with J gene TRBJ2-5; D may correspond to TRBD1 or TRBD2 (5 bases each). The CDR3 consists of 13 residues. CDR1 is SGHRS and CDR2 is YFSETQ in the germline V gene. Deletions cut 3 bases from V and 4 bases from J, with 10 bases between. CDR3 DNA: TGCGCCAGCAGCTCCGGGACCCCAGAGACCCAGTACTTC. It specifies CASSSGTPETQYF.

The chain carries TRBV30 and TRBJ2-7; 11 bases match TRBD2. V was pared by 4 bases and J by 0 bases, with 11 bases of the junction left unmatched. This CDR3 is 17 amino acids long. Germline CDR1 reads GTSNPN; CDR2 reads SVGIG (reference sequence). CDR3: CAWISGTSGPSSYEQYV. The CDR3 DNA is TGTGCCTGGATATCCGGGACTAGCGGTCCGAGCTCCTACGAGCAGTACGTC.

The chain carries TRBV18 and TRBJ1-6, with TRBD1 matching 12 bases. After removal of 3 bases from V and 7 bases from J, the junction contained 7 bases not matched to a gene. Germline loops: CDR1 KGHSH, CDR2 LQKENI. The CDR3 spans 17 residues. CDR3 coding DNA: TGTGCCAGCTCACCCCCCGGGACAGGGGGCTGGAATTCACCCCTCCACTTT. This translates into CASSPPGTGGWNSPLHF.

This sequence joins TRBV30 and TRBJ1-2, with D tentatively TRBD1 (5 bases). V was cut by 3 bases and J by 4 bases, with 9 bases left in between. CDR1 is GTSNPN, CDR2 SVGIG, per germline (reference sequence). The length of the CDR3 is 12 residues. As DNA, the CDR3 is TGTGCCTGGAGGGGGGTTAGCTATGGCTACACCTTC. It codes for CAWRGVSYGYTF.

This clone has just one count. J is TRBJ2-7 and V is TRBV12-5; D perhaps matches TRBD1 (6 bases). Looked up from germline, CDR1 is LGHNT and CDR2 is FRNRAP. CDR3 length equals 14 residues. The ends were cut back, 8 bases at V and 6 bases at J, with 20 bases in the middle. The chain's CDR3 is CASSLRGTEGEQYF. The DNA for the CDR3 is TGTGCTAGTTCTCTCAGGGGAACGGAAGGCGAGCAGTACTTC.

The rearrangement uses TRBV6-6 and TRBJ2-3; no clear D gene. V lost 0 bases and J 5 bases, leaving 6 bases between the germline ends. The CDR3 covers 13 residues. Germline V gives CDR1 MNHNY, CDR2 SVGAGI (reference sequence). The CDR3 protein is CASSYSSVDTQYF. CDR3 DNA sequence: TGTGCCAGCAGTTACTCGAGTGTAGATACGCAGTATTTT.

CDR3 amino acids: CASSVLSGGYEQYF. Here the CDR3 DNA reads TGCGCCAGCAGCGTACTATCTGGGGGCTACGAGCAGTACTTC. The genes are TRBV5-1 and TRBJ2-7; possibly TRBD1 or TRBD2 for D (5 bases each). The CDR3 has 14 residues. Trimming stripped 4 bases from V and 3 bases from J, with 14 bases between. Per germline, CDR1 SGHRS and CDR2 YFSETQ.

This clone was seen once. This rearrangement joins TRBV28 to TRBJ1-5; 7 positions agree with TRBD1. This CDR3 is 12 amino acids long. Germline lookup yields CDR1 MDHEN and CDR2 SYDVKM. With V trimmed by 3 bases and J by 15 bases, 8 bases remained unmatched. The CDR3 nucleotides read TGTGCCAGCAGTTTCCCCACAGGGGTCCCGCATTTT. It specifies CASSFPTGVPHF.

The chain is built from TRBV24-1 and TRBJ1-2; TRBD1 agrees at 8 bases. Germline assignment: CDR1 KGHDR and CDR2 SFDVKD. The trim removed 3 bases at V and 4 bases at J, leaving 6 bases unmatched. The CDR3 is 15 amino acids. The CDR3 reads CATSDPGQGAYGYTF. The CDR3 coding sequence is TGTGCCACCAGTGATCCAGGACAGGGAGCCTATGGCTACACCTTC.

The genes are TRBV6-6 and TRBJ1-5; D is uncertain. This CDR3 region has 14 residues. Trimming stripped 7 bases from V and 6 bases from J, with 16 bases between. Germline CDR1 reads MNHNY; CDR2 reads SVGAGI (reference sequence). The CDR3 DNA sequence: TGTGCCAGCACTGCTTTCTCGGGGAGTCAGCCCCAGCATTTT. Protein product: CASTAFSGSQPQHF.

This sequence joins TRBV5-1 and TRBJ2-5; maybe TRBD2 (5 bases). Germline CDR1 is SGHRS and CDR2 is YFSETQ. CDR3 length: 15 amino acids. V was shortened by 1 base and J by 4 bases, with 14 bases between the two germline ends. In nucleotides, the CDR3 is TGCGCCAGCAGCTTGACCCAACCTGGGAGAGAGACCCAGTACTTC. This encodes CASSLTQPGRETQYF.

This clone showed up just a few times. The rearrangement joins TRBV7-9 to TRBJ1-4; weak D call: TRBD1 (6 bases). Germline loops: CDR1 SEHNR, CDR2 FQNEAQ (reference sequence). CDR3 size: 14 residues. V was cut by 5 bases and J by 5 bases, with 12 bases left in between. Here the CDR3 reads CASSPGGLNEKLFF. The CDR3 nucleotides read TGTGCCAGCAGCCCCGGGGGGCTGAATGAAAAACTGTTTTTT.

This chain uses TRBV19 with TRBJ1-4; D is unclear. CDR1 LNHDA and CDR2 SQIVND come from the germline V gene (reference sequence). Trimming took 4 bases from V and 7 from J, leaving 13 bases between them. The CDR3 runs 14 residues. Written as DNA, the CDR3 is TGTGCCAGTAGTAGGGTCAGAAGAGGTGAAAAACTGTTTTTT. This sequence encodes CASSRVRRGEKLFF. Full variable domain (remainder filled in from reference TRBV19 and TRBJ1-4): DGGITQSPKYLFRKEGQNVTLSCEQNLNHDAMYWYRQDPGQGLRLIYYSQIVNDFQKGDIAEGYSVSREKKESFPLTVTSAQKNPTAFYLCASSRVRRGEKLFFGSGTQLSVL.